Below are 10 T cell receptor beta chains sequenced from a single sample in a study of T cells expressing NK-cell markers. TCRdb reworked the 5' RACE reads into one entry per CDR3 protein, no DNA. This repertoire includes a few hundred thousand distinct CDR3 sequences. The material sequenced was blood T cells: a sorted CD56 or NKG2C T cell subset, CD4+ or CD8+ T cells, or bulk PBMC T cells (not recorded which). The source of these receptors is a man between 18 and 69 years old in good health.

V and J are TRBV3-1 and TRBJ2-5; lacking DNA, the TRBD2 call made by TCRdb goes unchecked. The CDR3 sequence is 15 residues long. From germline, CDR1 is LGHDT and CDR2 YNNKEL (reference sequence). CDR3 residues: CASSQVTGVRETQYF.

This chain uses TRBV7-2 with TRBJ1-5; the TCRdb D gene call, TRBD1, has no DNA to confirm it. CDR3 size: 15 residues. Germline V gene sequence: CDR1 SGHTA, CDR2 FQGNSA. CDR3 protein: CASSLGAGTNQPQHF.

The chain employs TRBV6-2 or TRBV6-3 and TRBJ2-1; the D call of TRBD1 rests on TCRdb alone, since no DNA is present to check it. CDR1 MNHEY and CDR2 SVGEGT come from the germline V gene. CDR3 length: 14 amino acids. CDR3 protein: CASSYLGTQNEQFF.

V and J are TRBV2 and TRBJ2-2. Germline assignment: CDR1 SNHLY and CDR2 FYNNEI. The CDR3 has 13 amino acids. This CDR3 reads CASSRSRPGELFF.

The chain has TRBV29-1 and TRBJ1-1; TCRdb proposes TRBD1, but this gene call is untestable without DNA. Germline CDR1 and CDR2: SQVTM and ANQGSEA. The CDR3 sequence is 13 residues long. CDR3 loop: CSASQGAGTEAFF.

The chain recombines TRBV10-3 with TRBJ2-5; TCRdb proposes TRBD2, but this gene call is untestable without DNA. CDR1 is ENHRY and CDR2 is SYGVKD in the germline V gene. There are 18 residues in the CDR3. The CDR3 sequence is CAISENVGRTSREETQYF.

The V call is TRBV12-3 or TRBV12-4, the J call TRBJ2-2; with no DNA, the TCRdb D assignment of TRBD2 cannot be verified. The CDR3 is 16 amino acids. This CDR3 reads CASTKGGGALGGELFF.

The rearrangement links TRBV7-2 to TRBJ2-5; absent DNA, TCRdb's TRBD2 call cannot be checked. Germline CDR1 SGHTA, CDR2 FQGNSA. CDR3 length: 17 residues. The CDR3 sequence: CASKEFLSSGGGETQYF. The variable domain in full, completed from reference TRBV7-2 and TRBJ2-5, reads GAGVSQSPSNKVTEKGKDVELRCDPISGHTALYWYRQSLGQGLEFLIYFQGNSAPDKSGLPSDRFSAERTGGSVSTLTIQRTQQEDSAVYLCASKEFLSSGGGETQYFGPGTRLLVL.

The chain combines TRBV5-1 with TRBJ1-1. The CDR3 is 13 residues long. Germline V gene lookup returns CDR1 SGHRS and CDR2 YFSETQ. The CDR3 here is CASQRQSSTEAFF.

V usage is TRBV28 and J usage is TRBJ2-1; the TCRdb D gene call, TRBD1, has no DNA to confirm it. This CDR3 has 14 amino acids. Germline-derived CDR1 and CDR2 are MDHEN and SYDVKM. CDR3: CATLVSHGAREQFF. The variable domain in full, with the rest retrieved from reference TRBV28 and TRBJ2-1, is DVKVTQSSRYLVKRTGEKVFLECVQDMDHENMFWYRQDPGLGLRLIYFSYDVKMKEKGDIPEGYSVSREKKERFSLILESASTNQTSMYLCATLVSHGAREQFFGPGTRLTVL.